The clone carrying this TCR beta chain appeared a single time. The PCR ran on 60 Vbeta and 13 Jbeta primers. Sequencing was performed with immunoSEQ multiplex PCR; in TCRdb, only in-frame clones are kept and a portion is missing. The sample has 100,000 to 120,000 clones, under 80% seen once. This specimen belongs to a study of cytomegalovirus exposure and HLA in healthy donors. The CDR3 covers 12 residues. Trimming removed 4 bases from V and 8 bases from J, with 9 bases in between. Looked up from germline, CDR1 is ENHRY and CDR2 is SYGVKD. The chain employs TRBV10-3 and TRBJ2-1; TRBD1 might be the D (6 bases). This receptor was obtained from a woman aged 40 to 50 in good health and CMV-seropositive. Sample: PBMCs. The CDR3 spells CAISAYRDEQFF. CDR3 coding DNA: TGTGCCATCAGTGCTTACAGGGATGAGCAGTTCTTC.